This T cell receptor (beta chain) was obtained from a study of blood T cell repertoires in COVID-19. TCRdb keeps only in-frame clones here, not all; method: immunoSEQ multiplex PCR. The repertoire holds roughly 250,000 clones, with approximately 86% as singletons. The TCR originated in a woman in her forties or fifties who had recovered from COVID-19. Input material: PBMCs or T cells enriched from blood (not recorded which).

In DNA, the CDR3 is TGTGCCAGCAGCTGGGGAGAGAGCGAGCAGTACTTC. Residues: CASSWGESEQYF. V and J are TRBV7-9 and TRBJ2-7; possible D gene TRBD2, 5 bases. Deletions cut 4 bases from V and 6 bases from J, with 10 bases between. This CDR3 is built from 12 residues. CDR1 is SEHNR, CDR2 FQNEAQ, per germline (reference sequence). Looking up the rest from reference TRBV7-9 and TRBJ2-7 gives the full variable domain: DTGVSQNPRHKITKRGQNVTFRCDPISEHNRLYWYRQTLGQGPEFLTYFQNEAQLEKSRLLSDRFSAERPKGSFSTLEIQRTEQGDSAMYLCASSWGESEQYFGPGTRLTVT.